The entry below describes one T cell receptor beta chain. The specificity of this receptor is unknown. No much larger clone is present one base from it, and per-base qualities are unavailable. This entry comes from a study of blood T cell repertoires in COVID-19 (dated by TCRdb to 2018 to 2021). About the full investigation: Collaborator samples came from the United States, Italy and Spain and covered acute and convalescent phases of COVID-19. The prospective study material was composed of cDNA or gDNA derived from T cells, B-cell-depleted T cells, or PBMCs. The dataset comprised deeply sampled blood TCRbeta repertoires from subjects exposed to, actively infected with, or recovered from COVID-19. The repertoires were made available in a free public database intended to serve as a resource for research on the immune response to SARS-CoV-2. The samples were drawn from two sources: the first 160 participants of the ongoing ImmuneRACE study, and 1,200 or so subjects contributed by 6 global collaborators. A de-identified subject ID, COVID-19 status, age in years and sex were almost always included in the sample metadata. Where available, HLA class I and class II types were taken from metadata supplied by the sample provider and were not determined by assay-based typing.

The immunoSEQ Assay, a bias-controlled multiplex PCR, was used to amplify TCRbeta CDR3 regions from genomic DNA. On the study's bioinformatics: The number of nucleated cells in each sample was estimated by amplification of reference gene primers within the assay. To quantify the absolute abundance of each unique TCRbeta CDR3 rearrangement, sequence reads were collapsed and filtered. For each sample, productive Simpson clonality was calculated by taking the square root of Simpson's diversity index across productive rearrangements. Imported from immuneACCESS, the table was reduced by TCRdb to in-frame sequences with V and J called. These copies leave out some clones; in studies compared against another copy, an unresolved V gene accounts for under half, and the cause of the remainder is not known. That table is the source of V, J and clone size, and D and trimming were worked out from the DNA. The sample has approximately 440,000 clones on record, approximately 86% of them singletons. The top ten constitute 0.7% of the sample.

Looking up the germline V gene yields CDR1 MDHEN and CDR2 SYDVKM. A distance of 13 bases separates the germline ends of V and J, which lose 2 bases and 6 bases respectively. From its cysteine to its phenylalanine, the CDR3 spans 14 amino acids. The retained sequence is limited to the CDR3, 42 bases, with the frame set at the first base. Study-wide conclusions, independent of this receptor: The amount of clinical and demographic metadata varied by source and participant and was provided uncurated.

Participants in the prospective study were enrolled through a virtual design, were aged about 18 to 100 years, and lived in some 24 United States geographic areas. In the prospective study, cohorts were assigned on the basis of participant-reported clinical history obtained from a screening survey and a study questionnaire. Recovered participants in ImmuneRACE Cohort 3 were defined by two consecutive negative NP/OP PCR tests, clearance by a healthcare professional, or resolution of symptoms. Mobile phlebotomists in the prospective study collected whole blood, serum and a nasopharyngeal or oropharyngeal swab from every participant. Over an approximately 2-month period, participants in the prospective study had the option of providing additional blood draws and questionnaires. Before DNA extraction, blood samples from the prospective study were shipped at room temperature or frozen.

The clonotype originates from a woman aged 18 to 35 who had recovered from COVID-19. The sequencing sample was made of PBMCs or T cells enriched from blood (not recorded which). The rearrangement combines TRBV28 with TRBJ1-1, and the D gene may be TRBD1, 5 bases matching. The encoded CDR3 is CASSLDRGGSEAFF. In nucleotide form, the sequence is TGTGCCAGCAGTTTAGATCGGGGGGGGTCTGAAGCTTTCTTT.